Listed here are 27 T cell receptor beta chains from one sample, sequenced in a study of metastatic and nonmetastatic thyroid tumors. No treatment of any kind had been given to any patient before thyroid surgery. TCRdb used MiXCR to call clones anew from the PCR reads. Of about 30,000 clones in the sample, about 22% were seen once. Sequencing was carried out using blood. The receptors were sampled from a female donor with papillary thyroid cancer or a benign thyroid nodule (not recorded which). Some clones in this sample may be carry-over from other donors' samples.

This clone has just a few counts. The V call is TRBV24-1, the J call TRBJ2-5, with 9 bases aligning to TRBD2. CDR1 is KGHDR, CDR2 SFDVKD, per germline. V dropped 3 bases and J dropped 4; count of bases not matched to a gene: 8. The CDR3 has 16 residues. The CDR3, as DNA: TGTGCCACCAGTGATCCTAGCGGGGAGGGGAGAGAGACCCAGTACTTC. Its translation: CATSDPSGEGRETQYF.

This clone occurred a few times. A read error may be the cause here, since a much bigger clone is one base away. V gene TRBV9 combines with J gene TRBJ2-1; D may be TRBD2 (6 bases). The CDR3 extends over 17 amino acids. The ends were cut back, 3 bases at V and 1 base at J, with 17 bases in the middle. Germline lookup yields CDR1 SGDLS and CDR2 YYNGEE. CDR3 nucleotides: TGTGCCAGCAGCGGGGGGAGGTGGGCGGTGTCCTACAATGAGCAGTTCTTC. Its translation is CASSGGRWAVSYNEQFF.

By proportion, this clone is medium-sized (0.01 to 0.1%). V usage is TRBV6-2 or TRBV6-3 and J usage is TRBJ1-1, with a weak D call TRBD1 (6 bases). Trimming pared 0 bases from V and 1 base from J, leaving 9 bases between. The CDR3 has 15 residues. Looked up from germline, CDR1 is MNHEY and CDR2 is SVGEGT. The CDR3 bases are TGTGCCAGCAGTTACTCGTCGACAGGGAACACTGAAGCTTTCTTT. As protein: CASSYSSTGNTEAFF.

This clone was seen many times. The rearrangement joins TRBV7-6 to TRBJ1-6, with unresolved D. V was pared by 2 bases and J by 6 bases, with 20 bases between. This CDR3 contains 18 residues. Germline V gene data show CDR1 as SGHVS and CDR2 as FNYEAQ. The CDR3: CASSLLYPIVGSNSPLHF. The CDR3 DNA sequence: TGTGCCAGCAGCTTATTGTATCCCATCGTCGGGAGTAATTCACCCCTCCACTTT.

This clone has ten or more counts. The rearrangement uses TRBV6-6 and TRBJ2-7, with 7 bases that match TRBD2. Per the germline V gene, CDR1 is MNHNY and CDR2 is SVGAGI (reference sequence). With 0 bases clipped from V and 3 bases from J, the junction kept 5 bases outside the gene matches. This CDR3 spans 15 amino acids. The CDR3 DNA is TGTGCCAGCAGTTACTCAGGCCCGGGGGGCTACGAGCAGTACTTC. This sequence encodes CASSYSGPGGYEQYF.

CDR3 nucleotides: TGTGCCAGCAGGTTTTTAGCGGGATCTTCGTACAATGAGCAGTTCTTC. Translating gives CASRFLAGSSYNEQFF. This chain joins TRBV11-2 and TRBJ2-1; 8 bases match TRBD2. This CDR3 is 16 amino acids long. Germline V gives CDR1 SGHAT, CDR2 FQNNGV. V was pared by 6 bases and J by 4 bases, with 11 bases of the junction left unmatched.

The sample holds many counts of this clone. This chain uses TRBV12-3 or TRBV12-4 with TRBJ1-2, with 7 bases identical to TRBD1. CDR3 length: 14 residues. Losses at the gene ends were 5 bases for V and 8 bases for J; bases not matched to a gene: 11. CDR3 region: CASSTGMAGGGYTF. Here the CDR3 DNA reads TGTGCCAGCAGTACAGGGATGGCAGGGGGGGGCTACACCTTC.

This clone was counted at least ten times. This rearrangement joins TRBV12-3 or TRBV12-4 to TRBJ2-1, with D uncertain. Trimming took off 0 bases at V and 8 bases at J, with 14 bases between the two ends. The CDR3 has 15 amino acids. The CDR3 here is CASSLAGWWAHEQFF. In DNA, the CDR3 is TGTGCCAGCAGTTTAGCGGGGTGGTGGGCCCATGAGCAGTTCTTC.

V and J are TRBV7-2 and TRBJ2-1; TRBD2 aligns across 9 bases. V shed 0 bases and J 7 bases; nucleotides not matched to a gene: 4. Germline V gene lookup returns CDR1 SGHTA and CDR2 FQGNSA. CDR3 length: 15 residues. The CDR3 loop is CASSLALAGCNEQFF. DNA of the CDR3: TGTGCCAGCAGCTTAGCGCTAGCGGGGTGTAATGAGCAGTTCTTC.

This clone was found many times. The rearrangement links TRBV24-1 to TRBJ2-2, with TRBD2 as a possible D gene (7 bases). In germline, CDR1 is KGHDR, CDR2 SFDVKD. CDR3 length equals 16 residues. V dropped 3 bases and J dropped 5 bases, with 15 bases sitting between them. CDR3 in amino acids: CATSDRAQGGTGELFF. The DNA for the CDR3 is TGTGCCACCAGTGATCGAGCACAGGGAGGGACCGGGGAGCTGTTTTTT.

This clone was counted a few times. The J gene is TRBJ2-1, the V gene TRBV6-2 or TRBV6-3; the match to TRBD2 covers 7 bases. Per germline, CDR1 MNHEY and CDR2 SVGEGT. The J segment lost 7 bases and the V segment lost 7 bases, leaving 10 bases of the junction unmatched. The CDR3 spans 14 residues. The CDR3 sequence is CASNTGGESNEQFF. The CDR3, as DNA: TGTGCCAGCAACACGGGAGGAGAGTCGAATGAGCAGTTCTTC.

In regard to this clone: A much bigger clone sits one base away, suggesting this may be a read error. The chain links TRBV13 to TRBJ2-3, with TRBD2 identical over 7 bases. In germline, CDR1 is PRHDT, CDR2 FYEKMQ (reference sequence). The CDR3 extends over 14 amino acids. DNA of the CDR3: TGTGCCAGCATCGGCGGGACTAACACAGATAAGCAGTATTTT. The encoded protein is CASIGGTNTDKQYF.

About this clone: At one end the junction does not follow the germline gene, possibly because of a read error. The chain couples TRBV6-1 to TRBJ2-7, with 7 bases lining up with TRBD1. CDR3 length: 15 residues. CDR1 and CDR2 (germline): MNHNS, SASEGT. CDR3 region: CDSKVSGQAAYEQYF. CDR3 nucleotide sequence: TGTGACAGCAAAGTAAGTGGACAGGCAGCCTACGAGCAGTACTTC.

This clone was counted at least ten times. The J gene is TRBJ2-3, the V gene TRBV10-1; 7 positions match TRBD1. V was clipped by 4 bases and J by 1 base; unmatched bases: 5. There are 15 residues in the CDR3. CDR1 and CDR2 (germline): WNHNN, SYGVQD (reference sequence). CDR3 loop: CASSGDRPRTDTQYF. CDR3 DNA: TGCGCCAGCAGTGGGGACAGACCCCGCACAGATACGCAGTATTTT.

As to this clone: The junction departs from germline at one end; a sequencing error may be responsible. The V and J genes are TRBV5-6 and TRBJ1-2; no definite D call. Germline V CDR1 and CDR2: SGHDT, YYEEEE. The CDR3 runs to 12 residues. The CDR3 DNA is TGCGCCAGCATCTTGTGGTCGCTGAGCTACACCTTC. This translates into CASILWSLSYTF. Full variable domain (missing parts from reference TRBV5-6 and TRBJ1-2): DAGVTQSPTHLIKTRGQQVTLRCSPKSGHDTVSWYQQALGQGPQFIFQYYEEEERQRGNFPDRFSGHQFPNYSSELNVNALLLGDSALYLCASILWSLSYTFGSGTRLTVV.

This clone was counted many times. The chain carries TRBV6-5 and TRBJ2-1; 8 nucleotides match TRBD2. This CDR3 is built from 17 residues. J was trimmed by 7 bases and V by 0 bases; bases with no gene match: 11. CDR1 is MNHEY, CDR2 SVGAGI, per germline. The CDR3: CASSYSFHLAGINEQFF. The DNA for the CDR3 is TGTGCCAGCAGTTACTCGTTCCACTTAGCGGGAATAAATGAGCAGTTCTTC.

This clone was recorded at least ten times. It may be a read error: a sequence one base away is much more abundant. V usage is TRBV10-2 and J usage is TRBJ2-7; D remains ambiguous. CDR1 is WSHSY, CDR2 SAAADI, per germline. Deletions cut 6 bases from V and 8 bases from J, with 8 bases between. The CDR3 contains 10 residues. The CDR3 region has the DNA TGCGCCAGCAGGAGATACAAGCAGTACTTC. Residues: CASRRYKQYF.

This clone was seen ten or more times. V is TRBV7-8 and J is TRBJ2-1; TRBD1 agrees at 11 bases. J gave up 5 bases and V 2 bases, and 8 bases lay outside the gene matches. Germline lookup yields CDR1 SGHVS and CDR2 FQNEAQ. The length of the CDR3 is 17 residues. In nucleotides, the CDR3 is TGTGCCAGCAGCTTAAGGCTCGGACAGGGGGCAAACAATGAGCAGTTCTTC. Protein: CASSLRLGQGANNEQFF.

This clone is medium-sized (0.01 to 0.1%) within its sample. The chain recombines TRBV9 with TRBJ1-4, with D uncertain. Germline CDR1 SGDLS, CDR2 YYNGEE. V dropped 4 bases and J dropped 7 bases, with 5 bases sitting between them. This CDR3 spans 11 amino acids. The CDR3 here is CASSNSEKLFF. The CDR3 DNA follows: TGTGCCAGCAGCAATAGTGAAAAACTGTTTTTT.

As regards this clone: At one end the junction does not follow the germline gene, possibly because of a read error. CDR3 nucleotide sequence: TGTGCCAGTCACCCCCCCGGAAAGGGACCATTCTTGACTGAAGCTTTATTT. Protein: CASHPPGKGPFLTEALF. This chain links TRBV6-1 with TRBJ1-1, with a weak D call TRBD1 (5 bases). The CDR3 is made up of 17 amino acids. In germline, CDR1 is MNHNS, CDR2 SASEGT.

The sample holds a few counts of this clone. This sequence joins TRBV6-2 or TRBV6-3 and TRBJ1-3, with TRBD1 matching over 7 bases. In germline, CDR1 is MNHEY, CDR2 SVGEGT. V shed 2 bases and J 3 bases; nucleotides not matched to a gene: 4. CDR3 length: 15 amino acids. CDR3 nucleotide sequence: TGTGCCAGCAGTTACACGACAGGGCATGGAAACACCATATATTTT. Translating gives CASSYTTGHGNTIYF.

This chain links TRBV26 with TRBJ2-2; no check of the table's D call, TRBD2, against the DNA was made. TRBV26 is a pseudogene segment. The CDR3 runs 15 residues. CDR3 residues: CPSTWAGPNTGELFF. CDR3 in DNA: TGTCCCAGCACCTGGGCGGGGCCTAACACCGGGGAGCTGTTTTTT.

This clone was counted at least ten times. This sequence joins TRBV24-1 and TRBJ2-1; tentative D call: TRBD2 (5 bases). The CDR3 extends over 16 amino acids. Germline V CDR1 and CDR2: KGHDR, SFDVKD. The V end lost 3 bases, the J end lost 4 bases, and 15 bases lay between the germline ends. This chain's CDR3 is CATSDGGGSPYNEQFF. DNA of the CDR3: TGTGCCACCAGTGATGGCGGCGGGTCCCCTTACAATGAGCAGTTCTTC.

In regard to this clone: Distinct nucleotide sequences in the sample also encode this CDR3. This chain joins TRBV20-1 and TRBJ2-5, with D possibly being TRBD1 or TRBD2 (5 bases each). The CDR3 consists of 15 residues. Trimming took off 3 bases at V and 0 bases at J, with 14 bases between the two ends. The germline V gene encodes CDR1 DFQATT and CDR2 SNEGSKA (reference sequence). CDR3 bases: TGCAGTGCTAGTGGGGGTGGGGGTTACCAAGAGACCCAGTACTTC. Translating gives CSASGGGGYQETQYF.

V is TRBV20-1 and J is TRBJ2-1, with 9 bases matching TRBD1. The CDR3 sequence is 14 residues long. V trimming: 8 bases; J trimming: 6 bases; junction bases outside the gene matches: 11. The germline V gene has CDR1 DFQATT and CDR2 SNEGSKA (reference sequence). The CDR3 sequence is CSPTGQGYSNEQFF. Here the CDR3 DNA reads TGCAGTCCTACGGGACAGGGCTATTCCAATGAGCAGTTCTTC.

This clone has ten or more counts. The chain employs TRBV19 and TRBJ2-3; TRBD1 aligns across 11 bases. Germline lookup yields CDR1 LNHDA and CDR2 SQIVND (reference sequence). The length of the CDR3 is 16 residues. V shed 5 bases and J 4 bases; nucleotides not matched to a gene: 8. CDR3 region: CASSPPPGQGADTQYF. CDR3 bases: TGTGCCAGTAGTCCCCCCCCGGGACAGGGGGCAGATACGCAGTATTTT.

In its sample, this clone was seen many times. Other nucleotide sequences in the sample specify the same CDR3. The CDR3 DNA reads as TGTGCCACTTGGGGAGCGGGAGCTGGCAATGAGCAGTTCTTC. This encodes CATWGAGAGNEQFF. The V call is TRBV10-3, the J call TRBJ2-1; 8 bases are a match to TRBD2. CDR1 and CDR2 from the germline V gene are ENHRY and SYGVKD. After removal of 10 bases from V and 6 bases from J, the junction contained 11 bases not matched to a gene. The CDR3 is 14 amino acids.